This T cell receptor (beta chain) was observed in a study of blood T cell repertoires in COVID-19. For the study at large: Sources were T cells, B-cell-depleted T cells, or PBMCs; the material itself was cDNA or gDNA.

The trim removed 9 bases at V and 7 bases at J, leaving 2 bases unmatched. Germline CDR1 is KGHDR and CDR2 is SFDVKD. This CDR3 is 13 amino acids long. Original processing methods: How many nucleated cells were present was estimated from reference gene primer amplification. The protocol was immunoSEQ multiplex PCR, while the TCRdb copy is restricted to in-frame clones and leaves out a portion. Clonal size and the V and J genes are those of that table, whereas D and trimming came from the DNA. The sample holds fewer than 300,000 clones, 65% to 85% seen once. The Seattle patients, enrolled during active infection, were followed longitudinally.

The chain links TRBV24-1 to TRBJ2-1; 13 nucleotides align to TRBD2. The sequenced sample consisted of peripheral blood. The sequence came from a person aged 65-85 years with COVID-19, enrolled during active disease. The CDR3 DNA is TGTGCCACCGGACTAGCGGGAGTTAATGAGCAGTTCTTC. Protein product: CATGLAGVNEQFF.